Listed here are 23 T cell receptor beta chains from one sample, sequenced in a study of early T cells in non-severe SARS-CoV-2 infection. TCRdb redid the calling of the 5' RACE reads with MiXCR, one entry per CDR3 protein. The table includes more than 50,000 distinct CDR3 sequences, around 6% detected once. Sample: whole blood. The origin of the receptors is an adult who was a healthcare worker with PCR-confirmed SARS-CoV-2 infection or an uninfected control (not recorded which).

This clonotype was observed at least ten times. J is TRBJ2-7 and V is TRBV18; D is ambiguous. V was clipped by 4 bases and J by 0 bases, with 10 bases between them. The CDR3 is made up of 14 amino acids. Germline loops: CDR1 KGHSH, CDR2 LQKENI. The CDR3 here is CASSREASSYEQYF. The CDR3 DNA sequence: TGTGCCAGCTCACGGGAAGCCAGCTCCTACGAGCAGTACTTC.

This chain connects TRBV30 to TRBJ2-5; no reliable D call. CDR1 GTSNPN and CDR2 SVGIG come from the germline V gene (reference sequence). CDR3 length: 11 amino acids. Trimming took 3 bases from V and 5 from J, leaving 7 bases between them. In nucleotides, the CDR3 is TGTGCCTGGAGCGCCCGGGAGACCCAGTACTTC. Protein sequence: CAWSARETQYF. Supplemented by reference TRBV30 and TRBJ2-5, the full variable domain reads SQTIHQWPATLVQPVGSPLSLECTVEGTSNPNLYWYRQAAGRGLQLLFYSVGIGQISSEVPQNLSASRPQDRQFILSSKKLLLSDSGFYLCAWSARETQYFGPGTRLLVL.

V and J are TRBV6-2 or TRBV6-3 and TRBJ1-5; D is ambiguous. The V gene's germline CDR1 is MNHEY and CDR2 SVGEGT. Trimming stripped 10 bases from V and 11 bases from J, with 21 bases between. This CDR3 has 13 residues. Here the CDR3 reads CATCGQAIGAQHF. CDR3 nucleotide sequence: TGTGCCACCTGCGGGCAGGCAATTGGGGCCCAGCATTTT.

This clonotype showed up many times. The rearrangement links TRBV11-1 to TRBJ2-7; either TRBD1 or TRBD2 may supply D (5 bases each). This CDR3 comprises 15 residues. The germline V and J ends were trimmed by 5 bases and 7 bases, with 21 bases remaining between them. Germline-derived CDR1 and CDR2 are SGHAT and FQDESV (reference sequence). The chain's CDR3 is CASSPGRAGMVEQYF. The DNA of the CDR3 is TGTGCCAGCAGCCCGGGGCGGGCCGGGATGGTGGAGCAGTACTTC.

This clonotype was seen many times. The chain carries TRBV12-3 or TRBV12-4 and TRBJ2-7, with unresolved D. This CDR3 has 11 residues. V was trimmed by 2 bases and J by 5 bases, leaving 4 bases between them. In nucleotides, the CDR3 is TGTGCCAGCAGTTTATCCCACGAGCAGTACTTC. Amino acid sequence: CASSLSHEQYF.

This clonotype was detected ten times or more. This chain uses TRBV29-1 with TRBJ2-1; 8 positions match TRBD1. Trimming at V came to 2 bases and at J to 3 bases, leaving 3 bases not matched to a gene. The CDR3 runs to 14 residues. Germline V gives CDR1 SQVTM, CDR2 ANQGSEA. The CDR3 nucleotides are TGCAGCGTTGAACGGGACAGGAACTACAATGAGCAGTTCTTC. Translated: CSVERDRNYNEQFF.

This clonotype appeared many times. The V call is TRBV7-3, the J call TRBJ2-1, with D possibly called TRBD1 or TRBD2 (5 bases each). Germline loops: CDR1 SGHTA, CDR2 FQGTGA. The V and J ends lost 3 bases and 8 bases respectively, with 17 bases between them. The CDR3 has 15 amino acids. CDR3: CASSFGTYPLDEQFF. The CDR3 nucleotides read TGTGCCAGCAGCTTCGGGACCTATCCCTTAGATGAGCAGTTCTTC.

The CDR3 region is CASSEDGWGGHREAFF. The CDR3 nucleotides read TGTGCCAGCAGTGAGGATGGGTGGGGGGGCCACCGCGAAGCTTTCTTT. The chain carries TRBV28 and TRBJ1-1, with D perhaps matching TRBD1 (6 bases). Trimming pared 5 bases from V and 8 bases from J, leaving 24 bases between. This CDR3 has 16 amino acids. In germline, CDR1 is MDHEN, CDR2 SYDVKM.

This clonotype occurred a few times. The genes are TRBV3-1 and TRBJ1-5; TRBD1 matches at 10 bases. Germline V gene lookup returns CDR1 LGHDT and CDR2 YNNKEL (reference sequence). This CDR3 has 16 residues. Losses at the gene ends were 1 base for V and 6 bases for J; bases not matched to a gene: 6. The CDR3 coding sequence is TGTGCCAGCAGCCAAGGAGCTCGGACAGGGGGTCAGCCCCAGCATTTT. Amino acids: CASSQGARTGGQPQHF.

This clonotype was recorded many times. The rearrangement uses TRBV18 and TRBJ1-6; D might be TRBD1 (5 bases). Trimming cost V 3 bases and J 2 bases, with 8 bases left between them. From germline, CDR1 is KGHSH and CDR2 LQKENI. CDR3 size: 15 residues. CDR3 sequence reads: CASSPAGAYNSPLHF. In nucleotides, the CDR3 is TGTGCCAGCTCACCCGCGGGGGCCTATAATTCACCCCTCCACTTT.

This clonotype showed up just a few times. This chain links TRBV20-1 with TRBJ1-5; no definite D call. The V gene lost 3 bases and the J gene lost 4 bases, with 10 bases spanning the gap. The CDR3 consists of 13 residues. In germline, CDR1 is DFQATT, CDR2 SNEGSKA (reference sequence). CDR3 coding DNA: TGCAGTGCTAGTACGAATAGGAATCAGCCCCAGCATTTT. Translation gives CSASTNRNQPQHF.

This clonotype was seen ten or more times. This chain connects TRBV29-1 to TRBJ1-2, with unresolved D. Germline V gene lookup returns CDR1 SQVTM and CDR2 ANQGSEA. V lost 5 bases and J lost 0, with 7 bases in between. CDR3 length equals 12 residues. CDR3 sequence reads: CSVMGTNYGYTF. Here the CDR3 DNA reads TGCAGCGTTATGGGCACTAACTATGGCTACACCTTC.

Only a few counts were recorded for this clonotype. The V gene is TRBV10-1, the J gene TRBJ2-7; 7 nucleotides align to TRBD2. Trimming took 8 bases from V and 4 from J; bases not matched to a gene: 8. Germline values: CDR1 WNHNN, CDR2 SYGVQD (reference sequence). The CDR3 spans 13 residues. In DNA, the CDR3 is TGCGCCAGCTCTAGCGGAGGGGCATACGAGCAGTACTTC. It is translated as CASSSGGAYEQYF.

Note on this clonotype: Since a much larger clone is just one base distant, this may be a read error. The rearrangement links TRBV19 to TRBJ1-2; D is possibly TRBD1 (6 bases). Looked up from germline, CDR1 is LNHDA and CDR2 is SQIVND (reference sequence). Trimming removed 4 bases at V and 3 bases at J, with 15 bases between. The CDR3 has 15 amino acids. CDR3 protein: CASSNPGQPDYGYTF. The CDR3 DNA reads as TGTGCCAGTAGTAATCCGGGACAACCCGACTATGGCTACACCTTC. The whole variable domain, remainder taken from reference TRBV19 and TRBJ1-2, is DGGITQSPKYLFRKEGQNVTLSCEQNLNHDAMYWYRQDPGQGLRLIYYSQIVNDFQKGDIAEGYSVSREKKESFPLTVTSAQKNPTAFYLCASSNPGQPDYGYTFGSGTRLTVV.

This clonotype appeared many times. J is TRBJ2-7 and V is TRBV6-5; no definite D call. Germline values: CDR1 MNHEY, CDR2 SVGAGI. The CDR3 consists of 11 residues. V shed 8 bases and J shed 3 bases, with 8 bases lying between them. The CDR3: CASPRHYEQYF. The CDR3 DNA follows: TGTGCCAGCCCGAGGCACTACGAGCAGTACTTC.

This clonotype appeared many times. V usage is TRBV12-3 or TRBV12-4 and J usage is TRBJ2-1; TRBD1 aligns across 8 bases. With V trimmed by 1 base and J by 9 bases, 11 bases remained unmatched. The CDR3 spans 16 residues. The CDR3 here is CASSLESGGGGGEQFF. For the CDR3, the DNA is TGTGCCAGCAGTTTAGAGTCAGGGGGCGGAGGTGGTGAGCAGTTCTTC.

The chain employs TRBV7-3 and TRBJ2-5, with 11 bases aligning to TRBD2. The V gene end was trimmed by 5 bases and the J gene end by 5 bases; junction bases not matched to a gene: 7. CDR1 and CDR2 (germline): SGHTA, FQGTGA. This CDR3 is built from 15 residues. CDR3 residues: CASSPIAGGPETQYF. CDR3 coding DNA: TGTGCCAGCAGCCCCATAGCGGGAGGGCCTGAGACCCAGTACTTC.

This clonotype was counted ten times or more. The chain combines TRBV29-1 with TRBJ2-7; no clear D. The CDR3 sequence is 12 residues long. Germline V gene sequence: CDR1 SQVTM, CDR2 ANQGSEA. V was cut by 6 bases and J by 6 bases, with 15 bases left in between. This CDR3 is CSVGKYKSEQYF. In DNA form, the CDR3 reads TGCAGCGTGGGGAAGTATAAGAGCGAGCAGTACTTC.

This clonotype has ten or more counts. This chain links TRBV19 with TRBJ1-4, with TRBD1 identical over 9 bases. The CDR3 covers 16 residues. CDR1 LNHDA and CDR2 SQIVND come from the germline V gene (reference sequence). The trim removed 4 bases at V and 8 bases at J, leaving 11 bases unmatched. Written as DNA, the CDR3 is TGTGCCAGTAGTACCAGCCCCGGGGACAGGGCAGAAAAACTGTTTTTT. Its protein product is CASSTSPGDRAEKLFF.

This clonotype showed up just a few times. The rearrangement uses TRBV11-2 and TRBJ2-1; D might be TRBD1 (6 bases). CDR1 SGHAT and CDR2 FQNNGV come from the germline V gene. The CDR3 sequence is 15 residues long. The ends were cut back, 1 base at V and 4 bases at J, with 11 bases in the middle. CDR3 amino acids: CASSLVQGLYNEQFF. For the CDR3, the DNA is TGTGCCAGCAGCTTAGTCCAGGGGCTATACAATGAGCAGTTCTTC.

This clonotype was seen a handful of times. V and J are TRBV4-2 and TRBJ2-3; 10 positions match TRBD2. The J segment lost 0 bases and the V segment lost 3 bases, leaving 3 bases of the junction unmatched. The CDR3 extends over 16 amino acids. The germline V gene encodes CDR1 LGHNA and CDR2 YNFKEQ. CDR3 coding DNA: TGTGCCAGCAGCCAGAGCGGGGGGGGGAGCACAGATACGCAGTATTTT. Protein sequence: CASSQSGGGSTDTQYF.

This clonotype showed up many times. The V and J genes are TRBV4-1 and TRBJ1-5, with 7 bases identical to TRBD1. Germline CDR1 reads MGHRA; CDR2 reads YSYEKL. This CDR3 is 15 amino acids long. V dropped 4 bases and J dropped 2; count of bases not matched to a gene: 5. In DNA form, the CDR3 reads TGCGCCAGCAGCCTAGAACAGGGGCGCAATCAGCCCCAGCATTTT. It codes for CASSLEQGRNQPQHF.

This clonotype was observed at least ten times. The CDR3 DNA sequence: TGTGCCACCGCCCGCGGAAGCAATCAGCCCCAGCATTTT. It yields the protein CATARGSNQPQHF. The gene calls are TRBV24-1 and TRBJ1-5; D unresolved. V was trimmed by 9 bases and J by 1 base, leaving 9 bases between them. CDR1 is KGHDR and CDR2 is SFDVKD in the germline V gene. This CDR3 has 13 amino acids.